This T cell receptor (beta chain) was identified during a study of brain T cells in children with intractable seizures. The CDR3 loop spans 15 amino acids. Unmatched junction bases numbered 8, after V lost 6 bases and J lost 3 bases. Germline V gives CDR1 KGHSY, CDR2 FQNENV. Time point denoted: blood from clinic visit 5 months post-surgery; TSC patient then seizure free. Surgery cases with the highest brain T cell transcript signatures were chosen for sequencing. Clones were sequenced by immunoSEQ multiplex PCR, and TCRdb holds only the in-frame ones, with some missing. The table has about 340,000 clones, 85% to 95% seen once.

The V call is TRBV16, the J call TRBJ2-1; TRBD2 matches 7 bases. This clonotype originated in a boy in the first two years of life with tuberous sclerosis and intractable seizures. The source was peripheral blood, collected roughly 5 months after surgery. The CDR3: CASSPPSGRYNEQFF. The DNA of the CDR3 is TGTGCCAGCAGTCCCCCTAGCGGTCGCTACAATGAGCAGTTCTTC.